What follows is one T cell receptor (beta chain) and its context. What it recognizes is unknown. The sequencing template was cDNA reverse transcribed from extracted RNA. Assay used: immunoSEQ multiplex PCR; TCRdb lists only in-frame clones, some missing. The table includes 90,000 to 120,000 clones, 84% detected once. The sample belongs to a study of CD8+ T cells in alopecia areata. Looking at the study overall: Oral tofacitinib (5 to 10 mg twice daily) was administered to treated patients. Overall study results and limits: Tofacitinib significantly decreased scalp clonality and expanded CD8+ clones among top 100. As there was one nonresponder, how baseline CD8+ expansion relates to response remains uncertain.

Sample treatment: oral pan-JAK inhibitor, 5-10 mg twice daily. The authors sorted CD4+ and CD8+ T cells from PBMCs. The germline gives CDR1 SNHLY, CDR2 FYNNEI. The V and J ends lost 8 bases and 7 bases, in that order; junction bases with no gene match: 12. The CDR3 extends over 15 amino acids. The receptor was derived from a human donor with alopecia areata. The J gene is TRBJ2-1, the V gene TRBV2; 9 bases map to TRBD1. The material sequenced was CD8+ T cells sorted from blood, taken at week 24, from a patient treated with tofacitinib. Here the CDR3 reads CASLVPTGGDNEQFF. CDR3 sequence (DNA): TGTGCCAGCCTTGTTCCGACAGGGGGTGATAATGAGCAGTTCTTC.